This T cell receptor (beta chain) was sequenced during a study of T-cell memory formation after mild COVID-19. At the level of the study: Largely, the TCR clusters proved donor specific.

Findings and caveats of the study: Later expanders leaned CD4+, whereas day 15 to 85 contracting clones were balanced CD4/CD8.

Trimming removed 3 bases from V and 4 bases from J, with 6 bases in between. This CDR3 has 13 residues. Looked up from germline, CDR1 is MNHEY and CDR2 is SMNVEV (reference sequence). For this clonotype: Its specificity is not known.

A single record per CDR3 protein comes from TCRdb applying MiXCR to the 5' RACE reads. The repertoire includes under 450,000 distinct CDR3 sequences, roughly 19% of them detected once, and roughly a fifth sits in the top ten. This TCR was recovered from a man aged 18 to 29 who had mild COVID-19 (a few samples of this study predate the infection). Cell type and time point are not known. The sequenced material came from PBMCs or a T cell subset sorted from them (not recorded which). The chain joins TRBV27 to TRBJ2-2; D not certain. The CDR3 here is CASSFAGTGELFF. The CDR3 region has the DNA TGTGCCAGCAGTTTTGCAGGCACCGGGGAGCTGTTTTTT.